The source of this TCR beta chain is a study of control samples from healthy donors and cancer patients. Method: immunoSEQ multiplex PCR; TCRdb's copy keeps in-frame clones and lacks some. The sample contains some 140,000 clones, roughly nine tenths of which appear only once. The trim removed 6 bases at V and 2 bases at J, leaving 12 bases unmatched. From germline, CDR1 is MDHEN and CDR2 SYDVKM. The CDR3 is 16 residues long. The chain couples TRBV28 to TRBJ1-2, with 7 bases lining up with TRBD1. This clonotype was sampled from a woman aged 25 to 39 in good health. The specimen sequenced was blood. The CDR3 region is CASRLTSRGWNYGYTF. The CDR3 region has the DNA TGTGCCAGCAGGTTAACCTCCAGGGGGTGGAACTATGGCTACACCTTC.